This T cell receptor beta chain stems from a study of human thymus T cells. This clone was seen just once. Its antigen remains unidentified. Notes on the study in general: Blood and thymic repertoires both appeared biased in V and J gene usage.

Looked up from germline, CDR1 is MNHEY and CDR2 is SVGAGI. The CDR3 has 16 amino acids. V lost 0 bases to trimming and J lost 8 bases, with 17 bases between them. Here immunoSEQ multiplex PCR was the method, and the copy in TCRdb shows in-frame clones only, minus some. The sample carries around 45,000 clones, 95% recorded once. Healthy Finnish infants undergoing corrective surgery for congenital heart defects provided the donor material. An approximately 0.45-1 mL peripheral blood aliquot was taken intraoperatively from four of eight donors. Blood DNA came from all available leukocytes, not a fixed cell number.

Sequencing input: blood. The TCR was taken from a girl under two years old with a congenital heart defect but otherwise immunologically healthy. The chain carries TRBV6-5 and TRBJ2-4; D may be TRBD2 (6 bases). The CDR3 loop is CASSYSTPGSPYIQYF. The DNA of the CDR3 is TGTGCCAGCAGTTACTCGACTCCCGGGAGTCCGTACATTCAGTACTTC.